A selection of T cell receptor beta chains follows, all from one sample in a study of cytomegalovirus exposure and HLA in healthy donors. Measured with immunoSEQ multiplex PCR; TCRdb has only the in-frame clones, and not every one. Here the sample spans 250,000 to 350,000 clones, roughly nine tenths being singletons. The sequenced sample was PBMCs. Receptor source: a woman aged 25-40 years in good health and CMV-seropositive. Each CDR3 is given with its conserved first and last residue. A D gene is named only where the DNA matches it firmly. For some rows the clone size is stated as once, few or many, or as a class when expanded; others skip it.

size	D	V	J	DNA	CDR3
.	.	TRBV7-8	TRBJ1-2	TGTGCCAGCAGCTTACGAGGGGCCGCTAACTATGGCTACACCTTC	CASSLRGAANYGYTF
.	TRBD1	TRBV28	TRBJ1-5	TGTGCCAGCAGTTTCCGGGACAGGTTCAATCAGCCCCAGCATTTT	CASSFRDRFNQPQHF
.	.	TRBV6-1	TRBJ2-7	TGTGCCAGCAGTGAAGCGTACTTCGGTGCCTACGAGCAGTACTTC	CASSEAYFGAYEQYF
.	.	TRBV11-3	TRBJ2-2	TGTGCCAGCAGCTTAGATCCATCCACCGGGGAGCTGTTTTTT	CASSLDPSTGELFF
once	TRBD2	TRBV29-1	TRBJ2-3	TGCAGCGTTGTGGTGGGGGGGACTTCCGATACGCAGTATTTT	CSVVVGGTSDTQYF
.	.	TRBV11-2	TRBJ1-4	TGTGCCAGCAGCTTACCAGGGGTCCCCCCAACTAATGAAAAACTGTTTTTT	CASSLPGVPPTNEKLFF
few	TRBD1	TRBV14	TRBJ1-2	TGTGCCAGCAGCCAAGCGACAGGGGTCGCTGGGGGCTACACCTTC	CASSQATGVAGGYTF
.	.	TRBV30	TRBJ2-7	TGTGCCTGGAGCCCCGCCTCGCAACCCTACGAGCAGTACTTC	CAWSPASQPYEQYF
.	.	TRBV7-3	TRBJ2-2	TGTGCCAGCAGCTTACTCGGCACAGCGAACACCGGGGAGCTGTTTTTT	CASSLLGTANTGELFF
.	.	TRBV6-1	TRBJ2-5	TGTGCCAGCAGTAATCAAGAGACCCAGTACTTC	CASSNQETQYF
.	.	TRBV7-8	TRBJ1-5	TGTGCCAGCAGCTTATCAAGTCAGCCCCAGCATTTT	CASSLSSQPQHF
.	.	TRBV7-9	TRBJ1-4	TGTGCCAGCAGCTTAGTGGTGGGACCTATCAATGAAAAACTGTTTTTT	CASSLVVGPINEKLFF
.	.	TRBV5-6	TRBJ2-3	TGTGCCAGCGGAACCGGTAGCACAGATACGCAGTATTTT	CASGTGSTDTQYF
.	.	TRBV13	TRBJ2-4	TGTGCCAGCAGCTTAGGGGACACCAAAAACATTCAGTACTTC	CASSLGDTKNIQYF
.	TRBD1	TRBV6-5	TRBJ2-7	TGTGCCGCTGCCGGGACAGAGGTTCCCTACGAGCAGTACTTC	CAAAGTEVPYEQYF
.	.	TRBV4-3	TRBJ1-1	TGCGCCAGCAGCCAAGTAGGACGGGGAGAAGCTTTCTTT	CASSQVGRGEAFF
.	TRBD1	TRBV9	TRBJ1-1	TGTGCCAGCAGCGTAGGGGGAGGGGGCGGAACTGAAGCTTTCTTT	CASSVGGGGGTEAFF
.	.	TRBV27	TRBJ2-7	TGTGCCAGCAGGCTCTACAACAGCTACGAGCAGTACTTC	CASRLYNSYEQYF
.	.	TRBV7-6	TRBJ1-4	TGTGCCAGCAGCCCACGGCTCGGCCATAATGAAAAACTGTTTTTT	CASSPRLGHNEKLFF
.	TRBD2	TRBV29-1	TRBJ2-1	TGCAGCGTTGAGGGCGGGAGGCTCTACAATGAGCAGTTCTTC	CSVEGGRLYNEQFF
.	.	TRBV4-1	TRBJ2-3	TGCGCCAGCAGCCAAGGGCAAGGAGATACGCAGTATTTT	CASSQGQGDTQYF
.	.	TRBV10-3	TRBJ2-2	TGTGCCATCAGTAAGACACTCCACACCGGGGAGCTGTTTTTT	CAISKTLHTGELFF
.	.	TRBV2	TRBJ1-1	TGTGCCAGCGCTTTAGGAACTAACACTGAAGCTTTCTTT	CASALGTNTEAFF
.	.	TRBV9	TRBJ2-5	TGTGCCAGCAGCGTAGCCCTCCACGGGGAAAGCGGGACCCAGTACTTC	CASSVALHGESGTQYF
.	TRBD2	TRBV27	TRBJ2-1	TGTGCCAGCAGTGATACTAGCGGGAGGCAGTTCTTC	CASSDTSGRQFF
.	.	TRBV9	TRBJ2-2	TGTGCCAGCAGCGTAGGGGGGGCCAACACCGGGGAGCTGTTTTTT	CASSVGGANTGELFF